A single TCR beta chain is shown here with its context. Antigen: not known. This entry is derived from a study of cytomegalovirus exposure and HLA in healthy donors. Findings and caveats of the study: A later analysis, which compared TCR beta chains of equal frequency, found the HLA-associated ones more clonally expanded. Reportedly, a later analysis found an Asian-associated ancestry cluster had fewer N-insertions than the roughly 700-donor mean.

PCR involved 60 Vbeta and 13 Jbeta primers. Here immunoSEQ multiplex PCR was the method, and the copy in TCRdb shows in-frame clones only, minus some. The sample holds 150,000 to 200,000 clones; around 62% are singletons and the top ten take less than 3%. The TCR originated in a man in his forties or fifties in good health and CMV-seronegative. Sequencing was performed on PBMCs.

The CDR3 protein is CAWSGDRLLNEQFF. CDR3 DNA: TGTGCCTGGAGTGGGGACAGGCTTCTAAATGAGCAGTTCTTC. The chain uses TRBV30 and TRBJ2-1; 8 bases fit TRBD1. Germline trimming cut 1 base from V and 7 bases from J; bases unmatched to any gene: 6. Germline V lookup: CDR1 GTSNPN, CDR2 SVGIG (reference sequence). CDR3 length equals 14 residues. The full variable domain, in which reference TRBV30 and TRBJ2-1 provide the parts outside the CDR3, is SQTIHQWPATLVQPVGSPLSLECTVEGTSNPNLYWYRQAAGRGLQLLFYSVGIGQISSEVPQNLSASRPQDRQFILSSKKLLLSDSGFYLCAWSGDRLLNEQFFGPGTRLTVL.